Listed below are T cell receptor beta chains from one sample, sequenced in a study of technical replicates of blood from a handful of donors. Clones were read by immunoSEQ multiplex PCR, and TCRdb kept only the in-frame ones, dropping some. Here the sample spans approximately 70,000 clones, about 95% being singletons. Material for sequencing was T cells isolated from PBMCs. Source of these receptors: a human donor in good health. Both conserved end residues are part of each CDR3. The D gene is left open where the match is weak. Clone size is not always given. Where it is, it says once, few, many or a class for expanded clones.

abundance,j_gene,v_gene,d_gene,CDR3aa,CDR3nt
NA,TRBJ1-4,TRBV11-2,TRBD1,CASSLARGPSINEKLFF,TGTGCCAGCAGCTTAGCCAGGGGGCCCTCCATTAATGAAAAACTGTTTTTT
NA,TRBJ2-3,TRBV25-1,TRBD1,CASSEGQDTDTQYF,TGTGCCAGCAGTGAGGGACAGGACACAGATACGCAGTATTTT
few,TRBJ2-1,TRBV30,NA,CAWSPENYNEQFF,TGTGCCTGGAGTCCCGAGAACTACAATGAGCAGTTCTTC
NA,TRBJ2-1,TRBV19,TRBD2,CASSALAGAKDEQFF,TGTGCCAGTAGTGCACTAGCGGGAGCTAAGGATGAGCAGTTCTTC
NA,TRBJ2-3,TRBV5-1,NA,CASSWRGPTGKTTDTQYF,TGCGCCAGCAGCTGGAGGGGACCGACCGGGAAGACGACAGATACGCAGTATTTT
once,TRBJ2-5,TRBV2,NA,CAGGQTQETQYF,TGTGCCGGAGGACAGACCCAAGAGACCCAGTACTTC
NA,TRBJ2-7,TRBV19,TRBD2,CASSIRGGLKRGEQYF,TGTGCCAGTAGTATACGGGGGGGATTGAAACGGGGGGAGCAGTACTTC
NA,TRBJ1-4,TRBV9,NA,CASSYSGGASNEKLFF,TGTGCCAGCAGCTACAGTGGGGGGGCTTCTAATGAAAAACTGTTTTTT
NA,TRBJ1-2,TRBV28,TRBD1,CASSLAQGDYGYTF,TGTGCCAGCAGTTTAGCCCAGGGGGACTATGGCTACACCTTC
once,TRBJ2-7,TRBV6-1,TRBD2,CASTKAGSAYEQYF,TGTGCCAGCACAAAAGCGGGGTCGGCCTACGAGCAGTACTTC
NA,TRBJ1-2,TRBV21-1,NA,CASSKEGWAQGTHYGYTF,NA
NA,TRBJ2-7,TRBV10-2,NA,CASSEWAKGFSYEQYF,TGCGCCAGCAGTGAGTGGGCGAAAGGATTTTCCTACGAGCAGTACTTC
NA,TRBJ1-2,TRBV5-4,NA,CASSPPGQLNYGYTF,TGTGCCAGCAGCCCACCGGGACAACTAAACTATGGCTACACCTTC
NA,TRBJ2-2,TRBV5-1,NA,CASSLPDTNTGELFF,TGCGCCAGCAGCTTGCCAGACACGAACACCGGGGAGCTGTTTTTT
NA,TRBJ1-2,TRBV15,NA,CATSREGQRGYTF,TGTGCCACCAGCAGAGAGGGTCAGCGCGGCTACACCTTC
once,TRBJ1-2,TRBV7-9,NA,CASSFTANYGYTF,TGTGCCAGCAGCTTCACAGCTAACTATGGCTACACCTTC
NA,TRBJ1-5,TRBV7-6,TRBD1,CASSLVPLTGDNQPQHF,TGTGCCAGCAGCTTAGTTCCTTTGACAGGGGATAATCAGCCCCAGCATTTT
NA,TRBJ2-7,TRBV19,TRBD1,CASSMGWGGDRVSYEQYF,TGTGCCAGTAGTATGGGATGGGGCGGGGACAGGGTTTCCTACGAGCAGTACTTC
NA,TRBJ2-5,TRBV7-9,NA,CASSYPSGTQYF,TGTGCCAGCAGCTACCCATCAGGGACCCAGTACTTC
NA,TRBJ2-1,TRBV2,NA,CASSDGGRGEQFF,TGTGCCAGCAGTGACGGCGGCCGGGGTGAGCAGTTCTTC
NA,TRBJ2-2,TRBV5-4,TRBD2,CASSDKSGALVGELFF,TGTGCCAGCAGCGACAAGAGCGGGGCTTTAGTCGGGGAGCTGTTTTTT
NA,TRBJ1-6,TRBV11-2,NA,CASSVGLHNSPLHF,TGTGCCAGCAGCGTCGGACTTCATAATTCACCCCTCCACTTT
NA,TRBJ2-3,TRBV4-2,TRBD2,CASSQELAGGRDTQYF,TGTGCCAGCAGCCAAGAACTAGCGGGGGGGCGGGATACGCAGTATTTT
NA,TRBJ2-7,TRBV5-1,TRBD2,CASSRVAGGPHEQYF,TGCGCCAGCAGCCGTGTAGCGGGGGGGCCCCACGAGCAGTACTTC
NA,TRBJ2-1,TRBV5-1,NA,CASSLAGSGVFDEQFF,TGCGCCAGCAGCTTGGCCGGGTCGGGAGTTTTCGATGAGCAGTTCTTC
NA,TRBJ1-1,TRBV15,NA,CATSRDRENTEAFF,TGTGCCACCAGCAGAGATCGGGAGAACACTGAAGCTTTCTTT
NA,TRBJ2-3,TRBV28,TRBD2,CASSLLGTSGARTDTQYF,TGTGCCAGCAGTTTATTAGGGACTAGCGGGGCCCGCACAGATACGCAGTATTTT
once,TRBJ2-7,TRBV5-4,TRBD1,CASSFFERDRGPEQYF,TGTGCCAGCAGCTTTTTCGAAAGAGACAGGGGGCCCGAGCAGTACTTC
NA,TRBJ2-2,TRBV11-3,NA,CASSLGRNGELFF,TGTGCCAGCAGCTTAGGGCGGAACGGGGAGCTGTTTTTT
NA,TRBJ2-2,TRBV10-3,TRBD2,CAISEGVGAGHTGELFF,TGTGCCATCAGTGAAGGAGTGGGAGCGGGACACACCGGGGAGCTGTTTTTT
NA,TRBJ1-2,TRBV6-5,TRBD1,CASSPDRGGGYTF,TGTGCCAGCAGTCCGGACAGGGGAGGGGGCTACACCTTC
NA,TRBJ1-5,TRBV4-1,TRBD1,CASSQDRGDNQPQHF,TGCGCCAGCAGCCAGGACAGGGGCGACAATCAGCCCCAGCATTTT
few,TRBJ1-4,TRBV6-5,NA,CASSQRHRNEKLFF,TGTGCCAGCAGCCAGAGACACCGTAATGAAAAACTGTTTTTT
once,TRBJ2-3,TRBV4-1,NA,CASSQERGTGTDTQYF,TGCGCCAGCAGCCAAGAGCGGGGAACAGGCACAGATACGCAGTATTTT
NA,TRBJ2-2,TRBV7-2,NA,CASRRTSTGELFF,TGTGCCAGCAGGCGTACGAGCACCGGGGAGCTGTTTTTT
few,TRBJ1-1,TRBV7-9,TRBD1,CASSLARGLKTEAFF,TGTGCCAGCAGCTTAGCTAGGGGGCTCAAAACTGAAGCTTTCTTT
NA,TRBJ1-2,TRBV5-6,TRBD1,CASSPSGQGAYGYTF,TGTGCCAGCAGTCCCTCGGGACAGGGGGCCTATGGCTACACCTTC